The sequence of this T cell receptor beta chain was determined in a study of shared clonotypes between healthy human individuals. Among the donors, all were Caucasian adults who lived in Nashville, Tennessee. The replicate PCRs on unsorted PBMC were given 250 to 300 ng DNA, which is tens of thousands of T cell genomes. Unsorted PBMC DNA was sequenced on ten immunoSEQ deep assay plates. The repertoire was sequenced with immunoSEQ multiplex PCR; TCRdb's copy has only in-frame clones and lacks some. The sample has some 470,000 clones; 76% are singletons. CDR3 size: 15 residues. From germline, CDR1 is SNHLY and CDR2 FYNNEI. Trimming cost V 4 bases and J 2 bases; bases outside gene matches: 4.

Sample: PBMCs. The rearrangement joins TRBV2 to TRBJ2-3; TRBD2 matches 9 bases. The source of this sequence is a middle-aged woman in good health. Some clones in this sample may be carry-over from other donors' samples. The CDR3 loop reads CASSVLAGITDTQYF. CDR3 in DNA: TGTGCCAGCAGTGTCCTAGCGGGAATCACAGATACGCAGTATTTT.